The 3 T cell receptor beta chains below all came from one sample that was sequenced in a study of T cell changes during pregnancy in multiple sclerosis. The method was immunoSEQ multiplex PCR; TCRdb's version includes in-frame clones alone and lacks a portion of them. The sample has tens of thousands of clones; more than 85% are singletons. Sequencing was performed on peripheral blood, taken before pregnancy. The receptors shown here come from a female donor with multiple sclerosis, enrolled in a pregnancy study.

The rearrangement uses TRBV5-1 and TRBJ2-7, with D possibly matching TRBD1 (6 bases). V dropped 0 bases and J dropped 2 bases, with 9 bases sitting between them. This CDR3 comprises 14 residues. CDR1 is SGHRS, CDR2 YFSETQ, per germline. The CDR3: CASSLGTGTYEQYF. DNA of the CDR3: TGCGCCAGCAGCTTGGGTACAGGGACCTACGAGCAGTACTTC.

CDR3 loop: CASSLGGGTWEQYF. CDR3 sequence (DNA): TGTGCCAGCAGCCTTGGCGGGGGGACGTGGGAGCAGTACTTC. The chain has TRBV9 and TRBJ2-7; TRBD2 matches at 8 bases. V lost 4 bases to trimming and J lost 7 bases; unmatched junction nucleotides: 10. Germline assignment: CDR1 SGDLS and CDR2 YYNGEE. This CDR3 has 14 amino acids.

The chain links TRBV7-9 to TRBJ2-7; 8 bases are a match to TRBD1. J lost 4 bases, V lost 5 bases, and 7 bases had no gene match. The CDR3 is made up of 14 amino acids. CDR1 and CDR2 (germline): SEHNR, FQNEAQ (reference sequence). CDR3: CASSPRTGRYEQYF. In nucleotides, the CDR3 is TGTGCCAGCAGCCCCCGGACAGGGAGGTACGAGCAGTACTTC.